This is a list of T cell receptor beta chains from one sample in a study of T cell changes during pregnancy in multiple sclerosis. Here immunoSEQ multiplex PCR was the method, and the copy in TCRdb shows in-frame clones only, minus some. The repertoire has 55,000 to 80,000 clones, over 85% of them found once; the top ten carry 3.2%. The source was CD8+ T cells from peripheral blood mononuclear cells, collected in the second trimester of pregnancy. Source of these receptors: a female donor with multiple sclerosis, enrolled in a pregnancy study. CDR3s include the opening cysteine and the closing phenylalanine or tryptophan. Fields, in order: J gene, D gene, clone size, V gene, CDR3 DNA, CDR3 protein. D genes are given only for firm matches. The size field is filled for only some rows; it gives once, few, many or a size class.

>TRBJ1-1|TRBD1|.|TRBV28
TGTGCCAGCAGCTACAGGGGAGGCAACACTGAAGCTTTCTTT
CASSYRGGNTEAFF
>TRBJ2-1|TRBD2|.|TRBV28
TGTGCCAGCAGTCCCAGCGGGAGGGCCGATGAGCAGTTCTTC
CASSPSGRADEQFF
>TRBJ2-5|.|.|TRBV9
TGTGCCAGCAGCGTATCGGTCCCCCAAGAGACCCAGTACTTC
CASSVSVPQETQYF
>TRBJ2-3|TRBD1|.|TRBV7-9
TGTGCCAGCAGCGGGGACAGGGTCACAGATACGCAGTATTTT
CASSGDRVTDTQYF
>TRBJ2-1|.|.|TRBV7-3
TGTGCCAGCAGCTTAGCCGGGACAAGTTACAATGAGCAGTTCTTC
CASSLAGTSYNEQFF
>TRBJ2-6|TRBD1|.|TRBV5-4
TGTGCCAGCAGCTTGGAGGGGGCCACCTCTGGGGCCAACGTCCTGACTTTC
CASSLEGATSGANVLTF
>TRBJ2-5|TRBD2|few|TRBV7-9
TGTGCAATACGGGGGGTTCTAGAGACCCAGTACTTC
CAIRGVLETQYF
>TRBJ2-7|TRBD2|once|TRBV7-8
TGTGCCAGCAGCTTAGAACTAGCGGATTACGAGCAGTACTTC
CASSLELADYEQYF
>TRBJ2-2|TRBD2|.|TRBV2
TGTGCCAGCAGTCACGGGGGGGGCCCAGTAGGGGAGCTGTTTTTT
CASSHGGGPVGELFF
>TRBJ1-1|TRBD1|.|TRBV15
TGTGCCACCAGCCTTACTACAGGGGACACTGAAGCTTTCTTT
CATSLTTGDTEAFF
>TRBJ2-7|TRBD1|.|TRBV9
TGTGCCAGCAGCGTAGCCCAGGGGGCACCATACGAGCAGTACTTC
CASSVAQGAPYEQYF
>TRBJ2-7|TRBD2|.|TRBV19
TGTGCCAGTAGTCCTGGATTAGCGGGCGGGCAGTACTTC
CASSPGLAGGQYF
>TRBJ2-1|TRBD2|.|TRBV5-1
TGCGCCAGCAGCTTCCATCCGGCCGGGAGGGCCAGGGATGAGCAGTTCTTC
CASSFHPAGRARDEQFF
>TRBJ1-1|TRBD1|.|TRBV4-2
TGTGCCAGCAGCGGCTTGACAGGGGACACTGAAGCTTTCTTT
CASSGLTGDTEAFF
>TRBJ1-1|TRBD1|.|TRBV27
TGTGCCAGCAGGGACAGGACGAACACTGAAGCTTTCTTT
CASRDRTNTEAFF
>TRBJ2-7|TRBD2|.|TRBV13
TGTGCCAGCAGCTTAGAGGGTAGCGGGGTCTACGAGCAGTACTTC
CASSLEGSGVYEQYF
>TRBJ2-7|.|.|TRBV9
TGTGCCAGCAGCGTATCTAGCGCACTGACCTACGAGCAGTACTTC
CASSVSSALTYEQYF
>TRBJ2-3|.|.|TRBV6-5
TGTGCCAGCAGTTACGGAGCGGGCGCTACCACAGATACGCAGTATTTT
CASSYGAGATTDTQYF
>TRBJ2-7|.|.|TRBV28
TGTGCCAGCAGTCTGAGCTCCTACGAGCAGTACTTC
CASSLSSYEQYF
>TRBJ1-1|TRBD1|.|TRBV6-6
TGTGCCAGCAAGACAGGGGCTGAAGCTTTCTTT
CASKTGAEAFF